The 19 T cell receptor beta chains below were found in one sample sequenced in a study of shared clonotypes between healthy human individuals. Clones were sequenced by immunoSEQ multiplex PCR, and TCRdb holds only the in-frame ones, with some missing. The table lists some 450,000 clones, approximately 77% of them singletons, with more than 10% in the top ten. The source material was PBMCs. These TCRs come from a woman between 40 and 55 years old in good health. Some clones in this sample may be carry-over from other donors' samples.

The chain combines TRBV5-4 with TRBJ2-3, with TRBD2 identical over 7 bases. This CDR3 region has 14 residues. J lost 4 bases, V lost 0 bases, and 2 bases had no gene match. CDR1 and CDR2 from the germline V gene are SGHNT and YYREEE (reference sequence). Written as DNA, the CDR3 is TGTGCCAGCAGCTTGGCTAGCGGATCAGATACGCAGTATTTT. The encoded protein is CASSLASGSDTQYF.

The genes are TRBV28 and TRBJ1-1, with 7 bases lining up with TRBD1. The germline V gene encodes CDR1 MDHEN and CDR2 SYDVKM. The CDR3 is 14 residues long. The trim removed 6 bases at V and 4 bases at J, leaving 8 bases unmatched. CDR3 nucleotide sequence: TGTGCCAGCAGCCTGACAGGGAGTCGCACTGAAGCTTTCTTT. Amino acids: CASSLTGSRTEAFF.

As to this clone: A far larger clone is one nucleotide away, so this likely arose from a read error. This chain joins TRBV30 and TRBJ2-5, with D possibly being TRBD1 (5 bases). The assigned J gene may be wrong: the sequence end matches TRBJ2-7 better. This CDR3 has 14 amino acids. Germline V gives CDR1 GTSNPN, CDR2 SVGIG (reference sequence). CDR3 amino acids: CAWSEGLTTYEQYF. CDR3 bases: TGTGCCTGGAGTGAGGGGTTAACCACCTACGAGCAGTACTTC.

This clone came up a few times. This chain joins TRBV19 and TRBJ1-1; D possibly corresponds to TRBD1 (5 bases). This CDR3 is 15 amino acids long. V lost 6 bases, J lost 3 bases, and 17 bases lay in between. Per germline, CDR1 LNHDA and CDR2 SQIVND (reference sequence). CDR3 sequence reads: CASSVRGRADTEAFF. CDR3 in DNA: TGTGCCAGTAGCGTGAGGGGCAGGGCGGACACTGAAGCTTTCTTT.

This clone appeared many times. The genes are TRBV2 and TRBJ1-6; 8 bases line up with TRBD1. CDR3 size: 18 residues. Germline CDR1 reads SNHLY; CDR2 reads FYNNEI. V trimming: 6 bases; J trimming: 0 bases; junction bases outside the gene matches: 10. CDR3 protein: CASRPGQAGGSYNSPLHF. The DNA of the CDR3 is TGTGCCAGCAGACCGGGACAGGCCGGGGGCTCCTATAATTCACCCCTCCACTTT.

This clone appeared many times. The same CDR3 is also encoded by other DNA sequences in this sample. J is TRBJ2-5 and V is TRBV19; TRBD1 or TRBD2 may be the D gene (6 bases each). CDR3 length equals 13 residues. Trimming took 3 bases from V and 5 from J, leaving 10 bases between them. The germline gives CDR1 LNHDA, CDR2 SQIVND (reference sequence). The CDR3 region has the DNA TGTGCCAGTAGTATGGGGGGCAGGGAGACCCAGTACTTC. The encoded protein is CASSMGGRETQYF.

V and J are TRBV6-1 and TRBJ2-5; possible D gene TRBD2, 6 bases. The CDR3 totals 14 residues. The germline V gene has CDR1 MNHNS and CDR2 SASEGT. Trimming removed 5 bases at V and 5 bases at J, with 15 bases between. The CDR3 region has the DNA TGTGCCAGCAGTCCGGGCGGAGGGCGGGAGACCCAGTACTTC. It translates to CASSPGGGRETQYF.

This clone came up once. The V gene is TRBV10-1, the J gene TRBJ1-1, with 10 bases fitting TRBD1. The CDR3 length is 13 residues. V trimming: 6 bases; J trimming: 10 bases; junction bases outside the gene matches: 8. The germline V gene encodes CDR1 WNHNN and CDR2 SYGVQD (reference sequence). CDR3 sequence reads: CASSSGQGVRAFF. In nucleotides, the CDR3 is TGCGCCAGCAGCTCCGGACAGGGGGTAAGAGCTTTCTTT.

The rearrangement uses TRBV19 and TRBJ1-5; 7 nucleotides align to TRBD1. After removal of 5 bases from V and 4 bases from J, the junction contained 2 bases not matched to a gene. The CDR3 is 13 residues long. Germline lookup yields CDR1 LNHDA and CDR2 SQIVND (reference sequence). The CDR3 here is CASSADRNQPQHF. CDR3 in DNA: TGTGCCAGTAGTGCGGACAGGAATCAGCCCCAGCATTTT. Variable domain in full (rest from reference TRBV19 and TRBJ1-5): DGGITQSPKYLFRKEGQNVTLSCEQNLNHDAMYWYRQDPGQGLRLIYYSQIVNDFQKGDIAEGYSVSREKKESFPLTVTSAQKNPTAFYLCASSADRNQPQHFGDGTRLSIL.

In this sample, this clone turned up once. This clone may be a read error of a much larger clone one base away. In the same sample, other DNA sequences code for this CDR3. The V call is TRBV11-3, the J call TRBJ2-2, with a weak D call TRBD2 (6 bases). CDR3 length equals 17 residues. Germline V gene lookup returns CDR1 SGHNT and CDR2 YENEEA. V was clipped by 3 bases and J by 0 bases, with 14 bases between them. CDR3 residues: CASSFFGGKPNTGELFF. The DNA of the CDR3 is TGTGCCAGCAGCTTTTTTGGAGGGAAGCCGAACACCGGGGAGCTGTTTTTT.

V gene TRBV6-1 combines with J gene TRBJ2-7; the match to TRBD2 covers 7 bases. Unmatched junction bases numbered 6, after V lost 4 bases and J lost 0 bases. The CDR3 consists of 15 residues. Germline V CDR1 and CDR2: MNHNS, SASEGT. CDR3 sequence: CASSGSGASSYEQYF. Written as DNA, the CDR3 is TGTGCCAGCAGTGGGAGCGGGGCCAGCTCCTACGAGCAGTACTTC.

In regard to this clone: This may be a read error, as it is one base from a much larger clone. This chain connects TRBV11-2 to TRBJ2-5, with D unresolved. The germline V and J ends were trimmed by 1 base and 1 base, with 4 bases remaining between them. This CDR3 contains 13 residues. The germline CDR1 and CDR2 sequences are SGHAT and FQNNGV. CDR3 sequence reads: CASSLVPQETQYF. The CDR3 DNA is TGTGCCAGCAGCTTAGTGCCCCAAGAGACCCAGTACTTC.

Only one count was recorded for this clone. A far larger clone is off by one base, so a read error is likely. V and J are TRBV18 and TRBJ2-7, with 16 positions matching TRBD2. The junction had 16 bases not matched to a gene; V was cut back by 7 bases and J by 4 bases. The CDR3 covers 19 residues. Germline V gene sequence: CDR1 KGHSH, CDR2 LQKENI. CDR3 in amino acids: CASLLGLAGGPGHLYEQYF. CDR3 DNA sequence: TGTGCCAGCTTACTGGGACTAGCGGGAGGGCCTGGGCACCTTTACGAGCAGTACTTC.

This chain uses TRBV25-1 with TRBJ1-4; 10 positions match TRBD1. Germline loops: CDR1 MGHDK, CDR2 SYGVNS. CDR3 length equals 17 residues. The V gene end was trimmed by 0 bases and the J gene end by 8 bases; junction bases not matched to a gene: 9. The CDR3 coding sequence is TGTGCCAGCAGTGAATATGGGACAGGGGTAAGACGGGAAAAACTGTTTTTT. It encodes CASSEYGTGVRREKLFF.

The rearrangement joins TRBV7-9 to TRBJ1-4; 8 nucleotides match TRBD1. The CDR3 runs 14 residues. Germline V gene lookup returns CDR1 SEHNR and CDR2 FQNEAQ (reference sequence). After removal of 10 bases from V and 12 bases from J, the junction contained 16 bases not matched to a gene. CDR3 bases: TGTGCCACCCAGGGGGCCGGAGCCCTCGGGGAACTGTTTTTT. Residues: CATQGAGALGELFF.

The chain carries TRBV4-3 and TRBJ1-2; TRBD1 matches at 7 bases. After removal of 4 bases from V and 6 bases from J, the junction contained 11 bases not matched to a gene. The germline V gene encodes CDR1 LGHNA and CDR2 YSLEER. CDR3 length: 15 residues. The CDR3 DNA reads as TGCGCCAGCAGCCGCCAGGGGGGGCGAGGTAATGGCTACACCTTC. It codes for CASSRQGGRGNGYTF.

The sample holds many counts of this clone. This sequence joins TRBV6-5 and TRBJ2-5; 12 bases align to TRBD2. The CDR3 sequence is 15 residues long. Germline CDR1 and CDR2: MNHEY and SVGAGI. V trimming: 0 bases; J trimming: 5 bases; junction bases outside the gene matches: 1. For the CDR3, the DNA is TGTGCCAGCAGTTACTCAGGGACTAGCGGGGAGACCCAGTACTTC. Amino acids: CASSYSGTSGETQYF.

The V call is TRBV6-5, the J call TRBJ2-2, with 8 bases aligning to TRBD1. The ends lost 6 bases at V and 0 bases at J; junction bases unmatched: 3. The CDR3 is 15 residues long. Germline V gene data show CDR1 as MNHEY and CDR2 as SVGAGI. The CDR3 coding sequence is TGTGCCAGCAGGACAGGGGCTTCGAACACCGGGGAGCTGTTTTTT. Protein sequence: CASRTGASNTGELFF.

Concerning this clone: A single base is all that separates this from a far larger clone, so a read error is likely. The V gene is TRBV30, the J gene TRBJ1-1; D gene uncertain. The CDR3 runs 13 residues. In germline, CDR1 is GTSNPN, CDR2 SVGIG (reference sequence). CDR3 nucleotide sequence: TGTGCCTGGAGTACTCAGGTGAACACTGAAGCTCTCTTT. Protein product: CAWSTQVNTEALF.